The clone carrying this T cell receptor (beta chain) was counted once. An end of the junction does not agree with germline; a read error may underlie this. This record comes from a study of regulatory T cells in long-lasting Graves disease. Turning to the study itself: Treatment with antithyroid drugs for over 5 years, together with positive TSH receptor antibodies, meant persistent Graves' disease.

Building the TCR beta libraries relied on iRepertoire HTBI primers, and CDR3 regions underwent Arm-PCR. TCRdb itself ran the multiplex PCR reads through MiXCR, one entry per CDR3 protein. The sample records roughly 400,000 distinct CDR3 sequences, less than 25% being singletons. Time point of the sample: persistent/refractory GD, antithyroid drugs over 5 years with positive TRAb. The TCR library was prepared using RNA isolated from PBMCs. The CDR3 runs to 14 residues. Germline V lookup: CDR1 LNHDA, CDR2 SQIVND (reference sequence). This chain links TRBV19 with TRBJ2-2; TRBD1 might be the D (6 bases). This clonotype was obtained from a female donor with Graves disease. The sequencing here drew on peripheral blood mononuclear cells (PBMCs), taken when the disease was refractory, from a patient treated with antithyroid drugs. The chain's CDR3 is CVSAGTQNTGELFF. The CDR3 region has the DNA TGTGTCAGTGCAGGGACACAGAACACCGGGGAGCTGTTTTTT.